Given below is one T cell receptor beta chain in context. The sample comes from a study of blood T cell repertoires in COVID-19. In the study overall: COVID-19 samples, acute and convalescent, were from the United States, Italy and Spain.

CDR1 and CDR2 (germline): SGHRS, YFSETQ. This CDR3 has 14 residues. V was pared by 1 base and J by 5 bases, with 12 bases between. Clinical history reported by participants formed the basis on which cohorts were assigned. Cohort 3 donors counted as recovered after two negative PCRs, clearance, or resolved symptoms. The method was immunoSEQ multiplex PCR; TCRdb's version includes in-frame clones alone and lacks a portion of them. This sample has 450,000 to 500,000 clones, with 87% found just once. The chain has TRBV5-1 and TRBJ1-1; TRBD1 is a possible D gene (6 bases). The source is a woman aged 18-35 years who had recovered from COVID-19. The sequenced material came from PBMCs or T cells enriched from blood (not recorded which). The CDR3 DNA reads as TGCGCCAGCAGCTTGCAGGGGCGCCGAACTGAAGCTTTCTTT. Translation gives CASSLQGRRTEAFF. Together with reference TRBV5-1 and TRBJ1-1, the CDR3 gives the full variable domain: KAGVTQTPRYLIKTRGQQVTLSCSPISGHRSVSWYQQTPGQGLQFLFEYFSETQRNKGNFPGRFSGRQFSNSRSEMNVSTLELGDSALYLCASSLQGRRTEAFFGQGTRLTVV.